This T cell receptor beta chain was sequenced in a study of identical twins (dated by TCRdb to about 2016). For the wider study: TCR alpha and beta repertoires from monozygotic twins, unrelated adults of various ages and cord blood were deep-sequenced to test whether fetal clonotypes persist. Replicate twin experiments were performed at different times using different library preparation protocols to rule out contamination.

Library method: 5' RACE. TCRdb shows the sequencer as Illumina HiSeq 2000. Template switching added a universal primer binding site, and the final cDNA carried a unique molecular identifier that allowed TCR cDNA molecules to be counted accurately. Specific primers in the conserved constant-segment region were used to synthesize first-strand cDNA for TCR alpha and beta chains. To control for contamination, every cDNA library carried two barcodes: a SMART-Mk sample barcode plus Illumina barcodes. TruSeq adapter sequences and Illumina sample barcodes were added in two successive PCR steps. The TCR alpha and beta cDNA libraries were sequenced on the Illumina HiSeq platform using custom primers. The published analysis was carried out like this. Raw reads were processed with MiGEC to extract unique molecular identifiers, and MiXCR was used to determine CDR3 positions. For each individual, recombination models were inferred using an EM algorithm with the repgenHMM and IGoR tools. Shared clonotype analysis was performed with the tcR package in R, normalizing sharing by the product of cloneset sizes. To study raw recombination free of thymic and clonal selection effects, out-of-frame nonproductive sequences were analyzed. TCRdb trimmed public reads at Q25 via fastp, called clones via MiXCR and kept in-frame beta chains. Here each entry gathers all rows of one CDR3 protein and keeps the most common genes and DNA. TCRdb's processing, not the study's, gives the V and J calls here. The sample profile shows 450,000 to 600,000 distinct CDR3 sequences; about 22% of them were found once. The top ten clonotypes cover 0.48% of the sample.

Trimming takes 1 base from V and 5 bases from J, and the germline ends sit 15 bases apart. From the germline V gene, CDR1 is MGHDK and CDR2 is SYGVNS. There are 15 amino acids in the CDR3, from cysteine to phenylalanine inclusive. Here the CDR3 DNA is all that survives: 45 bases in frame from base 1. As for this clonotype: What this receptor recognizes is not known. The sample holds no much larger clone one base away, and base qualities are not on file.

On the study overall, not on this receptor specifically: Compared with coincidental sharing between unrelated individuals, out-of-frame TCR alpha sequences shared between twins showed an excess of sequences with low generation probability. Excess twin sharing in beta out-of-frame sequences was weaker because fewer shared sequences lowered the signal-to-noise ratio. Because the same donors could not be followed over many years, the conclusions depended on cross-sectional statistical analysis. Fewer insertions were carried by abundant cord blood beta clonotypes; a weaker similar trend was observed in young adult naive repertoires, while no such trend was observed in memory repertoires. Out-of-frame TCR alpha sharing in monozygotic twins was systematically underestimated by recombination models, whereas sharing between unrelated individuals was in agreement with the recombination models. Zero-insertion analyses could be partly confounded by invariant T cells such as MAIT and iNKT, though diverse VJ usage argued against such confounding for most clonotypes.

All donors were healthy Caucasians. Three pairs of female monozygotic twins, all aged roughly 18 to 29 years, were included in the twin cohort. Positive isolation kits from Invitrogen were used to isolate CD4+ and CD8+ T cell populations. These data also featured in a second study, about yellow fever vaccine responses in identical twins. The second publication reports: According to the authors, the vaccine-induced T cell response in identical twins seemed to be partly convergent and partly specific to each individual. Focusing on identical twins, the study followed the T cell clones that responded to the vaccine, and did so with precision.

Input material: CD4+ T cells sorted from blood. The chain is assembled from TRBV25-1 and TRBJ2-7, and possibly TRBD1, on 6 matching bases. The source is a woman younger than 35 in good health. CDR3 loop: CASSEWNGRGDEQYF. In nucleotides, the sequence is TGTGCCAGCAGTGAATGGAATGGCAGGGGCGACGAGCAGTACTTC.